This TCR beta chain derives from a study of regulatory T cells in long-lasting Graves disease (dated by TCRdb to the early 2020s). About the full investigation: To count as having persistent Graves' disease, a patient had to have received antithyroid drug treatment for over 5 years with TSH receptor autoantibodies remaining persistently positive. Peripheral blood TCR sequencing and RNA sequencing compared persistent Graves' disease patients with newly diagnosed Graves' disease patients. The study was registered as a clinical trial and conducted in China. A total of roughly 33 samples were covered by TCR sequencing, comprising some 13 persistent and around 20 newly diagnosed Graves' disease patients. On average, persistent Graves' disease patients in the clinical cohort had been on antithyroid drugs for approximately ten years.

The sample's time point label, decoded: persistent/refractory GD, antithyroid drugs over 5 years with positive TRAb. RNA was extracted from PBMCs in TRIzol for both TCR sequencing and RNA sequencing. Graves' disease was diagnosed according to American Thyroid Association guidelines. Patients for the study were recruited at an endocrinology department in Xi'an, China. From each patient, 7.5 to 9.5 milliliters of peripheral blood was collected into an EDTA anticoagulant tube. PBMCs were isolated by Ficoll Paque Plus density gradient separation without further T cell sorting. An Agilent 2100 Bioanalyzer and agarose gel were used to assess RNA quality, and a NanoDrop 2000 was used to measure RNA concentration. CDR1 DFQATT and CDR2 SNEGSKA are derived from the germline V gene (reference sequence). From the cysteine up to the phenylalanine, the CDR3 has a length of 13 residues. The entry retains the CDR3 DNA only, 39 bases that are in frame from base 1. V was cut back by 1 base and J by 2 bases, leaving a gap of 8 bases between them.

This clonotype was detected many times. Its binding antigen is unknown. No much larger clone is present one base from it, and per-base qualities are unavailable. Preparation of the library involved multiplex PCR. TCRdb lists the instrument as Illumina HiSeq 4000. TCR beta libraries were built with iRepertoire HTBI primers and Arm-PCR amplification of CDR3 regions. PCR products were gel purified before sequencing. Processing in the source paper ran as follows. Gene usage analysis of CDR3 amino acid clonotypes used the 55 to 80 TRBV and more than 13 TRBJ segments found across samples. COPE and FqMerger were used to merge the filtered high-quality paired reads into contigs. BLAST was used to align contigs to IMGT TRBV, TRBD and TRBJ reference genes, with CDR3 defined following IMGT. Highly expanded clones were defined as clonotypes with a frequency above 0.1%. Shannon entropy served as the measure of repertoire diversity, while the Gini coefficient captured V-J evenness. A clonotype was considered public if more than one individual shared it. TCRdb reworked the public reads: Q25 trimming with fastp, MiXCR clone assembly, productive beta chains retained. Records with the same CDR3 protein are collapsed into one entry carrying the most frequent genes and DNA. The V and J calls shown here were made by TCRdb, not taken from the authors' results. In all, the sample holds fewer than 450,000 distinct CDR3 sequences, and less than 25% of those were seen once. The top ten hold roughly 30% of the sample.

What the study reported, not specific to this receptor: Preferential use of TRBV28, TRBJ1-2 and TRBJ2-5 was observed in persistent disease, whereas TRBV20-1 and TRBJ2-1 were favored in newly diagnosed disease. A larger number of public clonotypes was shared among persistent patients (approximately 3,000) than among newly diagnosed patients (about 990). The study examined only peripheral blood because the primary lesion, thyroid tissue, could not be accessed. Lower TCR Shannon entropy and fewer highly expanded clones were observed in persistent Graves' disease patients than in newly diagnosed patients, which suggested clonal expansion. The authors acknowledged the small sample size as a limitation that may reduce accuracy. Only the TCR beta chain was sequenced and analyzed.

The input for sequencing was peripheral blood mononuclear cells (PBMCs), taken when the disease was refractory, from a patient treated with antithyroid drugs. This sequence originates from a female donor with Graves disease. The chain is made from TRBV20-1 and TRBJ2-5; 6 matching bases give a weak D call of TRBD2. The base sequence is TGCAGTGCTAGAGGTCGGGGGCAAGAGACCCAGTACTTC. It translates to CSARGRGQETQYF.